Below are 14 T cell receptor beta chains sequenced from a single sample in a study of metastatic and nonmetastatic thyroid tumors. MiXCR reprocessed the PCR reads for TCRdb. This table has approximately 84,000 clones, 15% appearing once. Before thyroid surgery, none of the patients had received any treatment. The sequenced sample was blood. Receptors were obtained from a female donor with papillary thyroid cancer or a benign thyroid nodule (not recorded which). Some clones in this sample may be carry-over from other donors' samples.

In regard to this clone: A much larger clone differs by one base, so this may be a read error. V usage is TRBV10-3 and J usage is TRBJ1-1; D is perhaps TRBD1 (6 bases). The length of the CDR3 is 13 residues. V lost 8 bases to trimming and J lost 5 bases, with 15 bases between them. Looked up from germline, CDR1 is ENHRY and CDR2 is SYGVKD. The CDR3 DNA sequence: TGTGCCATCGCAGGGGCGGTCGATACTGAAGCTTTCTTT. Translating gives CAIAGAVDTEAFF.

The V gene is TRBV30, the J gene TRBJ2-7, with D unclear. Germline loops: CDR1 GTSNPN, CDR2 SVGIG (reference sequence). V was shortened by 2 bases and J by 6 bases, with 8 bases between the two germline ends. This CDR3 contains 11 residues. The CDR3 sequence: CAWSISLEQYF. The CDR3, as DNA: TGTGCCTGGAGTATTTCTCTCGAGCAGTACTTC.

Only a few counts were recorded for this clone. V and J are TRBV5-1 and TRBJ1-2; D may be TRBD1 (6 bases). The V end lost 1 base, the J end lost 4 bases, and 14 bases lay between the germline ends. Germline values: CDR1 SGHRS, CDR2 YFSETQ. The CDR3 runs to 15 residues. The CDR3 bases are TGCGCCAGCAGCTTGAATTCAGGGGTCCTCTATGGCTACACCTTC. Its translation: CASSLNSGVLYGYTF.

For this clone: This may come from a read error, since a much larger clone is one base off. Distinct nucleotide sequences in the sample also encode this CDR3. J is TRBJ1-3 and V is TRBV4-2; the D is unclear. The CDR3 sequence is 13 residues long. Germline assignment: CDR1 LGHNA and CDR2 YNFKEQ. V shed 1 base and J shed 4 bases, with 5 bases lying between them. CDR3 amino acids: CASSQVGGNTIYF. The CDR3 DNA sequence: TGTGCCAGCAGCCAAGTGGGAGGAAACACCATATATTTT.

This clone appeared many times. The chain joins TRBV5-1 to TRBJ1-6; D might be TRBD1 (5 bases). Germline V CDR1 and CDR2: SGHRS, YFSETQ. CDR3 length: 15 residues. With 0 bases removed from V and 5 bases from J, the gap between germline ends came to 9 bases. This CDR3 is CASSLAGKDNSPLHF. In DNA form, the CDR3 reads TGCGCCAGCAGCTTGGCAGGGAAGGATAATTCACCCCTCCACTTT.

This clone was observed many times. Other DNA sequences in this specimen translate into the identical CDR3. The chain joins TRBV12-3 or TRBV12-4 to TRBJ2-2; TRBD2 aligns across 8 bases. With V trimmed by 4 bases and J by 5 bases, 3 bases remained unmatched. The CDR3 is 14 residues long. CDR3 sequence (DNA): TGTGCCAGCAGTTACCGGGGGGGAACCGGGGAGCTGTTTTTT. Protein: CASSYRGGTGELFF.

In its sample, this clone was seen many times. The CDR3 DNA follows: TGTGCCAGCAGCTCCGCGGGGGGGGGCACCCAAGAGACCCAGTACTTC. It encodes CASSSAGGGTQETQYF. This chain links TRBV5-4 with TRBJ2-5; 9 bases match TRBD2. Germline loops: CDR1 SGHNT, CDR2 YYREEE (reference sequence). V shed 3 bases and J 1 base; nucleotides not matched to a gene: 7. CDR3 length: 16 amino acids.

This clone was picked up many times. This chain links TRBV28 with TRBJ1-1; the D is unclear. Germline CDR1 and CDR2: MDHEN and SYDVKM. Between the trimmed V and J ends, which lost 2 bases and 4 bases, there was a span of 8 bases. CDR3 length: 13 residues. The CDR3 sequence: CASSLAIGTEAFF. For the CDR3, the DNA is TGTGCCAGCAGTTTAGCCATCGGCACTGAAGCTTTCTTT.

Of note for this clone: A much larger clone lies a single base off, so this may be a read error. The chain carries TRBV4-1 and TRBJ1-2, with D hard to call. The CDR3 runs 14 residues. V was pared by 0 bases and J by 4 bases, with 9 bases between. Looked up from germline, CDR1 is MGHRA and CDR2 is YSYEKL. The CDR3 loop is CASSQEGSSYGYTF. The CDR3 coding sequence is TGCGCCAGCAGCCAAGAAGGGTCGTCCTATGGCTACACCTTC.

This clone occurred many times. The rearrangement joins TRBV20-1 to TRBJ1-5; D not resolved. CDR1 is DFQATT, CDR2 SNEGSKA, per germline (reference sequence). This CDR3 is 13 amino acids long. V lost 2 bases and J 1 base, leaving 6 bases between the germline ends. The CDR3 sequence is CSARFRSNQPQHF. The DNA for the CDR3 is TGCAGTGCTAGATTTAGAAGCAATCAGCCCCAGCATTTT.

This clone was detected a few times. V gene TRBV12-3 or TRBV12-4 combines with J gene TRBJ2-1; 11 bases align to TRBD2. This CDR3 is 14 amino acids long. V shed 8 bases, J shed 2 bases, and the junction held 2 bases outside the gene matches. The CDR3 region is CASGTSGTYNEQFF. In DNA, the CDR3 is TGTGCCAGCGGGACTAGCGGCACCTACAATGAGCAGTTCTTC.

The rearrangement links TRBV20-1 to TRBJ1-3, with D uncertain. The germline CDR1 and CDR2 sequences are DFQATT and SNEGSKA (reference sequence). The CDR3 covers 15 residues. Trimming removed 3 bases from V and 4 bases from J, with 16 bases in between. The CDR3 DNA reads TGCAGTGCTAGGGAGGGTTCGGTTTGGGGAAACACCATATATTTT. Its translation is CSAREGSVWGNTIYF.

Here the CDR3 DNA reads TGTGCCAGCAGCCAAGTAGGGCGGGGGGTCAAGGAAGATACGCAGTATTTT. Protein product: CASSQVGRGVKEDTQYF. The chain links TRBV4-2 to TRBJ2-3; 8 bases map to TRBD2. The CDR3 covers 17 residues. V lost 1 base and J lost 5; bases outside the gene matches: 11. Germline V lookup: CDR1 LGHNA, CDR2 YNFKEQ.

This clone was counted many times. CDR3: CSVGLSYEQYF. CDR3 coding DNA: TGCAGTGTAGGGCTGTCGTACGAGCAGTACTTC. J is TRBJ2-7 and V is TRBV20-1, with D hard to call. The germline V and J ends were trimmed by 7 bases and 4 bases, with 11 bases remaining between them. Germline V lookup: CDR1 DFQATT, CDR2 SNEGSKA (reference sequence). The CDR3 is made up of 11 amino acids.